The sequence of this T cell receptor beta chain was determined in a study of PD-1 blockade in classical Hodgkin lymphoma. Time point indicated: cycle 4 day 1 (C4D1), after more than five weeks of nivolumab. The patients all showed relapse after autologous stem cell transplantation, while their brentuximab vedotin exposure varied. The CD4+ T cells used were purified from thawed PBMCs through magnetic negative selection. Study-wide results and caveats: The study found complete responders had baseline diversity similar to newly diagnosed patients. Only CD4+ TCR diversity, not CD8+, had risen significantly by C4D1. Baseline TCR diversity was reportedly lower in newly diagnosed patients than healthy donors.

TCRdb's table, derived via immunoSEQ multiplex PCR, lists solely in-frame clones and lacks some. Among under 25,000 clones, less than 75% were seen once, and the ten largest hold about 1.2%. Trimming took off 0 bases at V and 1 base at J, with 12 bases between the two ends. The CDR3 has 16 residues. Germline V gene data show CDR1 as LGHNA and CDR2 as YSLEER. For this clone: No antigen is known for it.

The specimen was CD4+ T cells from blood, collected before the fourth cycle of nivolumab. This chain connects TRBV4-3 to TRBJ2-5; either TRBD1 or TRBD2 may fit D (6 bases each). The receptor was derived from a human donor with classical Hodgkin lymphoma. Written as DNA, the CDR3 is TGCGCCAGCAGCCAAGAACTAGGGGGGCCCCAAGAGACCCAGTACTTC. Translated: CASSQELGGPQETQYF.